The source of this T cell receptor (beta chain) is a study of CD8+ T cells in alopecia areata. cDNA serving as the sequencing template came from extracted, reverse transcribed RNA. Libraries were prepared by immunoSEQ multiplex PCR; TCRdb keeps only in-frame clonotypes and omits some of them. The repertoire holds about 130,000 clones, with roughly 52% as singletons. Treatment meaning: oral pan-JAK inhibitor, 5-10 mg twice daily. Those with alopecia areata gave lesional scalp punch biopsies and peripheral blood. Germline values: CDR1 SQVTM, CDR2 ANQGSEA. The CDR3 has 14 amino acids. The genes are TRBV29-1 and TRBJ2-2, with TRBD1 matching 9 bases. The source material was CD8+ T cells sorted from blood, sampled at week 4, from a patient treated with tofacitinib. The clonotype comes from a human donor with alopecia areata. The CDR3 reads CIGRQGEYTGELFF. The CDR3 nucleotides read TGCATCGGAAGACAGGGGGAATACACCGGGGAGCTGTTTTTT.